A single count supports the clone carrying this TCR beta chain. This record belongs to a study of cytomegalovirus exposure and HLA in healthy donors. The repertoire was sequenced with immunoSEQ multiplex PCR; TCRdb's copy has only in-frame clones and lacks some. The table has 100,000 or so clones, roughly 94% seen once. Sequenced: PBMCs. The sequence was obtained from a woman aged 18-29 years in good health and CMV-seronegative.

CDR3 coding DNA: TGTGCCAGCAGTGAGCCCCAAGGGGCTAGGGACACCGGGGAGCTGTTTTTT. The encoded protein is CASSEPQGARDTGELFF. The chain uses TRBV25-1 and TRBJ2-2; tentative D call: TRBD1 (5 bases). V lost 3 bases, J lost 3 bases, and 17 bases lay in between. The CDR3 loop spans 17 amino acids. Germline V CDR1 and CDR2: MGHDK, SYGVNS.